Described below is a single T cell receptor (beta chain) sequence and its context. There is no known antigen for this receptor. Base qualities are missing; no much larger clone stands one base away. These data are taken from a study of T cell responses to AZD1222 COVID-19 vaccine (dated by TCRdb to the early 2020s). For the wider study: TCR sequencing was performed for roughly 250 trial participants, of whom some 200 were given two doses of AZD1222 and around 26 were given two doses of MenACWY control vaccine. Trial participants were enrolled by age into subgroups of 18-55, 56-69 and 70-plus years, and around 140, 26 and 57 TCR-sequenced participants, respectively, were included in these subgroups.

The CDR3 regions of human TCRbeta chains were analyzed by immunosequencing. Per the original workflow: Repertoire TCRs were matched against a reference library of SARS-CoV-2-specific TCRs generated with the MIRA antigen-specificity platform. Breadth was defined as the fraction of unique TCRs that were SARS-CoV-2-associated, and depth was defined as the fraction of total T cells that were SARS-CoV-2-associated. Using the MIRA data, every spike-specific TCR was mapped to the spike region that the TCR reacted to and assigned to either a CD4 or a CD8 class. Log10-transformed breadth and depth values were compared by one-way ANOVA with Sidak's multiple comparisons tests. TCRdb limited this immuneACCESS table to in-frame rearrangements with V and J called. A share of clones is missing; checked studies link under half to unresolved V genes, and the rest is unexplained. The D gene and trimming were derived from the DNA, and the V and J assignments and clone size from that table. A total of around 160,000 clones appear in this sample, about 93% of them only once. The ten largest account for about 3% of the sample.

This sample's time point label indicates: baseline before first vaccination. The treatment or condition label, read with the paper, signifies: meningococcal conjugate vaccine given as trial control. Samples from vaccinated people were obtained from the UK trials COV001 and COV002, which included a single-blind randomized controlled phase 2/3 trial of AZD1222 (ChAdOx1 nCoV-19) in healthy adults. For TCRbeta chain sequencing, PBMC samples from trial participants were taken at day 0 and at day 28 after the second dose. V is cut by 6 bases and J by 8 bases, and the space between the germline ends is 19 bases. The CDR3 measures 14 amino acids from cysteine to phenylalanine. Of all the DNA, just the CDR3 is kept, 42 bases in frame from base 1. The germline V gene yields SGHVS for CDR1 and FQNEAQ for CDR2. What the research found in general, with its limitations: After two AZD1222 doses, both the breadth and the depth of spike-specific TCRs were significantly higher than at day 0 and than in MenACWY recipients. Participants were mostly white British, with more females than males. The authors suggested clonal diversity may have been underestimated. In the small 56-69-year group, the increase in depth fell short of significance, most likely because of low power. Conclusions about previously exposed vaccinees are limited, since just a handful of AZD1222 recipients were seropositive for SARS-CoV-2 at baseline. The whole spike protein was spanned by vaccine-associated CD4 TCRs, and dominant responses were seen in regions 160-218 and 743-854. Reportedly, almost half of the unique spike-specific TCRs recognized epitopes lying outside the regions that are mutated in the B.1.351 and B.1.1.7 variants. Because no day 14 peak-response samples were available, the repertoires could be characterized only after the peak T cell response.

This TCR derives from an adult in good health. Sequencing was performed on peripheral blood, taken on day 0 of MenACWY control vaccination. Recombination joined TRBV7-8 with TRBJ1-1; D gene: possibly TRBD1, on 6 matching bases. The CDR3 region: CASRPGTSGGEAFF. In nucleotides, the sequence is TGTGCCAGCAGGCCCGGGACGTCGGGGGGCGAAGCTTTCTTT.